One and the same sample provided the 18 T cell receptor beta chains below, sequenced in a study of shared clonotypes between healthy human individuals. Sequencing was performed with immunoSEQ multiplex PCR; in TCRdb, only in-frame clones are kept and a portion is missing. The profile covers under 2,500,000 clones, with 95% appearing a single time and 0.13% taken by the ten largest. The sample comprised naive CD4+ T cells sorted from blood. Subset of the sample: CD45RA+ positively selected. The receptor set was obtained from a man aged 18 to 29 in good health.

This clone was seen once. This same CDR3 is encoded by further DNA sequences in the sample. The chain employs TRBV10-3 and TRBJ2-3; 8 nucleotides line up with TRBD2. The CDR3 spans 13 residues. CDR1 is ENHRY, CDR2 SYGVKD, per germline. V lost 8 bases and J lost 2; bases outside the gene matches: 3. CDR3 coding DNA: TGTGCCATCTCGGGGGGGTCCACAGATACGCAGTATTTT. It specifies CAISGGSTDTQYF.

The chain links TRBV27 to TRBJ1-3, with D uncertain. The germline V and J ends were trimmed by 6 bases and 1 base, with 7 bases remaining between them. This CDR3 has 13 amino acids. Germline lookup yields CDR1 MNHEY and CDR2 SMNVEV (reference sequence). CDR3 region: CASSPRSGNTIYF. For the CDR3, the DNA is TGTGCCAGCAGCCCACGGTCTGGAAACACCATATATTTT.

The CDR3 sequence: CASSKVRQRERNEQFF. As DNA, the CDR3 is TGTGCCAGCAGCAAAGTTCGCCAGCGGGAGAGAAATGAGCAGTTCTTC. This chain uses TRBV21-1 with TRBJ2-1; the listed D gene, TRBD2, was not tested against the DNA. TRBV21-1 represents a pseudogene. CDR3 length: 16 amino acids.

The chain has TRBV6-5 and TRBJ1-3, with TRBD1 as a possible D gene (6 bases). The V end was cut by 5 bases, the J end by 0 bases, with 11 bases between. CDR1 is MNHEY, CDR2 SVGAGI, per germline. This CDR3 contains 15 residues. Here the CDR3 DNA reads TGTGCCAGCAGTCCGGGACAATCCTCTGGAAACACCATATATTTT. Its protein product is CASSPGQSSGNTIYF.

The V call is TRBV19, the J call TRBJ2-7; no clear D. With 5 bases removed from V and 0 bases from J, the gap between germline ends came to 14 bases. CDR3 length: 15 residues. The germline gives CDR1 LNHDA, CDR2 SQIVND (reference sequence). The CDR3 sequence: CASSARAVNSYEQYF. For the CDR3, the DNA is TGTGCCAGTAGTGCCAGAGCAGTTAACTCCTACGAGCAGTACTTC.

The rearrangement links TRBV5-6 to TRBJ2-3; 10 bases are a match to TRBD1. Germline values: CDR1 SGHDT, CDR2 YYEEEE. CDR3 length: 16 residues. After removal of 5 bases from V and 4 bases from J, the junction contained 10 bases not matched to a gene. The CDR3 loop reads CASSSRQGAIADTQYF. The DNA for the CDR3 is TGTGCCAGCAGTTCCCGACAGGGGGCGATCGCAGATACGCAGTATTTT.

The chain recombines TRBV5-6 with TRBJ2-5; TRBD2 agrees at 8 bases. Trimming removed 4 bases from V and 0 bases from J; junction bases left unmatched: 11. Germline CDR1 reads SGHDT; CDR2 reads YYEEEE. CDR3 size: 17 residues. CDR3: CASSPFALAGYQETQYF. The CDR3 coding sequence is TGTGCCAGCAGCCCATTCGCTCTAGCGGGTTACCAAGAGACCCAGTACTTC.

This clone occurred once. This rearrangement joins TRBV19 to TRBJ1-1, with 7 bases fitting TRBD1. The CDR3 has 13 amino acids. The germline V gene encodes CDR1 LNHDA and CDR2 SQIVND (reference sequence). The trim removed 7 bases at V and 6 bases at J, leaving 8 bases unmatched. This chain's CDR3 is CASNGQDGSEAFF. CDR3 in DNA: TGTGCCAGTAACGGACAGGACGGATCTGAAGCTTTCTTT.

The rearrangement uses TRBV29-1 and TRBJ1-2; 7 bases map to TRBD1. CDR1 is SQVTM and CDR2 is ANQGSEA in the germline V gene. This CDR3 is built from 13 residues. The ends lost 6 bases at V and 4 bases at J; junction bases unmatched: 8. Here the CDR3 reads CSVLRDRVYGYTF. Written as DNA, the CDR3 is TGCAGCGTCCTGAGGGACAGAGTCTATGGCTACACCTTC.

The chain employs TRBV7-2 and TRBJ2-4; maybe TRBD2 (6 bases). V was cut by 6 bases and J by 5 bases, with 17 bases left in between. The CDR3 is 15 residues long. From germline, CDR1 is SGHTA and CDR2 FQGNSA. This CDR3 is CASRGSLAAQNIQYF. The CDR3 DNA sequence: TGTGCCAGCAGGGGCAGCTTAGCGGCCCAAAACATTCAGTACTTC.

The CDR3 is CASRYSTLLYGYTF. The DNA for the CDR3 is TGTGCCAGCAGATACAGCACACTCCTCTATGGCTACACCTTC. J is TRBJ1-2 and V is TRBV28; no definite D call. V was clipped by 6 bases and J by 4 bases, with 15 bases between them. The V gene's germline CDR1 is MDHEN and CDR2 SYDVKM. CDR3 length: 14 amino acids.

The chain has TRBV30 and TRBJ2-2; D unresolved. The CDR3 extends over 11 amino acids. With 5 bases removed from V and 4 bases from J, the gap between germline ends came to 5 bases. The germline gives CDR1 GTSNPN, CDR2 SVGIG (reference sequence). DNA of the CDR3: TGTGCCTGGGGTCGCACCGGGGAGCTGTTTTTT. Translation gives CAWGRTGELFF.

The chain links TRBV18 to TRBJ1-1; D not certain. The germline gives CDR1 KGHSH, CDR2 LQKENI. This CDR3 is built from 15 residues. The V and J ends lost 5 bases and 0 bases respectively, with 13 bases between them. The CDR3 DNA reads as TGTGCCAGCTCAACAAGGACGGACCTGAACACTGAAGCTTTCTTT. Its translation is CASSTRTDLNTEAFF.

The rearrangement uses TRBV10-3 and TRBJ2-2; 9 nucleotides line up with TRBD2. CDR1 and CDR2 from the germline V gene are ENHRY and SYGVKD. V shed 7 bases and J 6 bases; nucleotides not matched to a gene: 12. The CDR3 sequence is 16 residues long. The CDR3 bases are TGTGCCATCAAGGCTAGCGGGGTCGATAGGGCCGGGGAGCTGTTTTTT. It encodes CAIKASGVDRAGELFF.

The CDR3 here is CASSQDIGQGPLHF. The CDR3, as DNA: TGCGCCAGCAGCCAAGATATAGGACAGGGTCCCCTCCACTTT. The J gene is TRBJ1-6, the V gene TRBV4-3, with 8 bases lining up with TRBD1. Germline CDR1 is LGHNA and CDR2 is YSLEER. This CDR3 has 14 amino acids. With 0 bases clipped from V and 13 bases from J, the junction kept 5 bases outside the gene matches.

The CDR3 DNA reads TGTGCCAGCTTGCACCGCTCTGACAATGAGCAGTTCTTC. Its translation: CASLHRSDNEQFF. V is TRBV2 and J is TRBJ2-1; D uncertain. Looked up from germline, CDR1 is SNHLY and CDR2 is FYNNEI. V dropped 8 bases and J dropped 5 bases, with 13 bases sitting between them. This CDR3 is built from 13 residues.

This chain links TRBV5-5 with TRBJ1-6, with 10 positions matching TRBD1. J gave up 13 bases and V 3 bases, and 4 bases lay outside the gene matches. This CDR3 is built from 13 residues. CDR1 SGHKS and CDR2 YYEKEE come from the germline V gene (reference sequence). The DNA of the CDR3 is TGTGCCAGCAGCTGGGACAGGGGTGGTCCCCTCCACTTT. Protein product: CASSWDRGGPLHF.

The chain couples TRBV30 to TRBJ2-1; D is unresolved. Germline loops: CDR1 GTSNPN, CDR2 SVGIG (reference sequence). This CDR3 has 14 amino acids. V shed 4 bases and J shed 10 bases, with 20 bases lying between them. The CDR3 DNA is TGTGCCTGGACCCCAAGGGCCTCAGCGAAAGAGCAGTTCTTC. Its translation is CAWTPRASAKEQFF.